The clone carrying this T cell receptor (beta chain) was found many times. What it binds is not known. Preparing the TCRbeta library involved the use of unique molecular identifiers. MiXCR was run by TCRdb on the PCR reads, yielding one entry per CDR3 protein. The sample holds 200,000 or so distinct CDR3 sequences, around 5.9% seen once. V was shortened by 4 bases and J by 0 bases, with 16 bases between the two germline ends. CDR3 length: 17 amino acids. Germline V gene data show CDR1 as LGHNA and CDR2 as YSLEER. The data originate from a study of T-cell reconstitution after alpha-beta-depleted transplantation in children. Study-level findings and limits: Some patients showed high day-60 TCRbeta diversity, which derived from surviving recipient T cells and thymic progenitors. Expanded graft clones, several hundred of them, were reportedly the source of alpha-beta T cells about two months after transplant. The authors attributed T-cell counts and diversity one year after transplant mostly to newly produced T cells.

This rearrangement joins TRBV4-3 to TRBJ2-1; D is ambiguous. The starting material was PBMCs, obtained before TCRalphabeta/CD19-depleted stem cell transplant. This TCR derives from a girl under three years old with combined immunodeficiency, due to receive a stem cell transplant. CDR3 DNA: TGCGCCAGCAGCCCTAAGACTGTGGAGAGCTCCTACAATGAGCAGTTCTTC. Translation: CASSPKTVESSYNEQFF.